Sequencing of this T cell receptor beta chain was carried out in a study of somatic mutations in cytotoxic T cells in rheumatoid arthritis. Generated by immunoSEQ multiplex PCR, the TCRdb table keeps only in-frame clones and is missing some. The sample comprises roughly 20,000 clones, roughly 65% of which are singletons, and 15% to 20% rests with the top ten. The trim removed 4 bases at V and 3 bases at J, leaving 5 bases unmatched. This CDR3 region has 14 residues. Germline V gene data show CDR1 as MNHEY and CDR2 as SMNVEV (reference sequence). This clone is a singleton in its sample. The receptor was isolated from an adult with rheumatoid arthritis. The source material was CD8+ T cells sorted from blood. This chain connects TRBV27 to TRBJ2-5; 7 nucleotides align to TRBD1. DNA of the CDR3: TGTGCCAGCAGTTCAGGCCAGGGGGAAGAGACCCAGTACTTC. Its translation: CASSSGQGEETQYF.